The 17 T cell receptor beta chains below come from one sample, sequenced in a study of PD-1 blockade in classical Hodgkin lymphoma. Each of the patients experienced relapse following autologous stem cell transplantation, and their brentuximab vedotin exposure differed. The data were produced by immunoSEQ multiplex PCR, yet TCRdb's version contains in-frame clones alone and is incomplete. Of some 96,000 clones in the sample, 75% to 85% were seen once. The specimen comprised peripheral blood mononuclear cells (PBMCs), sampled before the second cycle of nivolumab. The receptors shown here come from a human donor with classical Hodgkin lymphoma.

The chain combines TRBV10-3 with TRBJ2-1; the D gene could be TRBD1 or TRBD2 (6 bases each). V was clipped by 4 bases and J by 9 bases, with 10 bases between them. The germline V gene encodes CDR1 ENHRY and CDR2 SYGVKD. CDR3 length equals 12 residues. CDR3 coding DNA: TGTGCCATCAGTGGAGGGGGAGGTGAGCAGTTCTTC. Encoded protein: CAISGGGGEQFF.

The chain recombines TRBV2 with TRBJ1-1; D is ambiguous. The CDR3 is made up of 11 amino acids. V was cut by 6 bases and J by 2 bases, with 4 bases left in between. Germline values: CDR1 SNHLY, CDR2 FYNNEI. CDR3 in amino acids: CASRRNTEAFF. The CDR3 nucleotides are TGTGCCAGCAGGAGAAACACTGAAGCTTTCTTT.

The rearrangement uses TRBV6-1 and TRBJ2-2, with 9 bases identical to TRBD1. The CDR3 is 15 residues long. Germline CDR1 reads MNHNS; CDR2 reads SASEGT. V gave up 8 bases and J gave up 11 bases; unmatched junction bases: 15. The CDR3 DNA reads TGTGCCAGCGCGTACGGGACAGGGCCCCCCTTTGAGCTGTTTTTT. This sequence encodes CASAYGTGPPFELFF.

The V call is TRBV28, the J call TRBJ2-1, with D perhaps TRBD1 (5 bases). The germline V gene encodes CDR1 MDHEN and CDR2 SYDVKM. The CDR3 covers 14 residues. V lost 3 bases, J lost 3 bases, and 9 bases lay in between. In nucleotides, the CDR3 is TGTGCCAGCAGTTTGGGGCTCGTCTACAATGAGCAGTTCTTC. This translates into CASSLGLVYNEQFF.

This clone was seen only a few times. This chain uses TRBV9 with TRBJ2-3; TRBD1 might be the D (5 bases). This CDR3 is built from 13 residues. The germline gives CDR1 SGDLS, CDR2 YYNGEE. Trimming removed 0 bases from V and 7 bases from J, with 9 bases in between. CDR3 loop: CASSVEGANTQYF. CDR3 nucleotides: TGTGCCAGCAGCGTAGAAGGGGCGAATACGCAGTATTTT.

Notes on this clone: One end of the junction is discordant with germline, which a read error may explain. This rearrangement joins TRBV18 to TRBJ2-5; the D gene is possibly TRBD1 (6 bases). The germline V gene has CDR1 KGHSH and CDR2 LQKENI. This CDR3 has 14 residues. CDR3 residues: CASSPYRDQETQYF. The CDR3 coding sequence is TGTGCCAGCTCGCCGTACAGGGACCAGGAGACCCAGTACTTC. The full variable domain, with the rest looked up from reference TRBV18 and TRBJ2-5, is NAGVMQNPRHLVRRRGQEARLRCSPMKGHSHVYWYRQLPEEGLKFMVYLQKENIIDESGMPKERFSAEFPKEGPSILRIQQVVRGDSAAYFCASSPYRDQETQYFGPGTRLLVL.

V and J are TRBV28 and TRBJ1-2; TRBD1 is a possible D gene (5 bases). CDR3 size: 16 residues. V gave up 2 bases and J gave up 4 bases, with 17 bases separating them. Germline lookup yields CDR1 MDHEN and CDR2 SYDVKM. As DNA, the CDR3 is TGTGCCAGCAGTTTACTCTTCAGGGCGGAGATCTATGGCTACACCTTC. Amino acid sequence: CASSLLFRAEIYGYTF.

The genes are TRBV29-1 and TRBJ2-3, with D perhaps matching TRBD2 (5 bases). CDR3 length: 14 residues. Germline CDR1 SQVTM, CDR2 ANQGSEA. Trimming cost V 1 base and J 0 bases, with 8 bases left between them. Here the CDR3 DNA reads TGCAGCGTTGAAGGGCGGACTAGCACAGATACGCAGTATTTT. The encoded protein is CSVEGRTSTDTQYF.

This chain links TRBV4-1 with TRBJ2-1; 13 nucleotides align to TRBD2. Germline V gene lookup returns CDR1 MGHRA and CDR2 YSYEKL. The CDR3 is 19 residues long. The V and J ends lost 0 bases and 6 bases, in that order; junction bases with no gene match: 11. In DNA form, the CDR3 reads TGCGCCAGCAGCCAAGATGCAGGATCCGGGACTAGCGGGGTCAATGAGCAGTTCTTC. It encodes CASSQDAGSGTSGVNEQFF.

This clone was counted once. The CDR3 is CASSPDMSRDGYTF. The CDR3 coding sequence is TGCGCCAGCAGCCCAGACATGTCCCGGGATGGCTACACCTTC. The J gene is TRBJ1-2, the V gene TRBV5-1, with unresolved D. The V end was cut by 4 bases, the J end by 6 bases, with 16 bases between. CDR1 is SGHRS and CDR2 is YFSETQ in the germline V gene. The CDR3 length is 14 residues.

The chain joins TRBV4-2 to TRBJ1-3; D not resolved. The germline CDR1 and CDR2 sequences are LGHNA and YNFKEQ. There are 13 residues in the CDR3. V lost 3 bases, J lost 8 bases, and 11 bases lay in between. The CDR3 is CASSQGNRDTIYF. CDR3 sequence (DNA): TGTGCCAGCAGCCAGGGGAATCGGGACACCATATATTTT.

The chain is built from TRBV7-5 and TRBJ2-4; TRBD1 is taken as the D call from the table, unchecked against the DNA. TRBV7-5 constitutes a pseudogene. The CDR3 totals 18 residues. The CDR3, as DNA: TGTGTCAGAAGCTTAAATCAGGTGATAGGTAAAGCCAAAAACATTCAGTACTTC. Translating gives CVRSLNQVIGKAKNIQYF.

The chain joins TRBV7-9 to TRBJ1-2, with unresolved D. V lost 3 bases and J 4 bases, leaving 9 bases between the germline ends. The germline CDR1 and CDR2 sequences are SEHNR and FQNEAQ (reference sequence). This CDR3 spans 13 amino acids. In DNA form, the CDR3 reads TGTGCCAGCAGCTTGGACTACCTCTATGGCTACACCTTC. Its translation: CASSLDYLYGYTF.

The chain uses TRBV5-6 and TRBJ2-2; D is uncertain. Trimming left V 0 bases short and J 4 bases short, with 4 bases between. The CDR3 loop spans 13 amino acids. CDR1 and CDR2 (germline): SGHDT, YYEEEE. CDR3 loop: CASSLAGTGELFF. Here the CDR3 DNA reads TGTGCCAGCAGCTTGGCCGGCACCGGGGAGCTGTTTTTT.

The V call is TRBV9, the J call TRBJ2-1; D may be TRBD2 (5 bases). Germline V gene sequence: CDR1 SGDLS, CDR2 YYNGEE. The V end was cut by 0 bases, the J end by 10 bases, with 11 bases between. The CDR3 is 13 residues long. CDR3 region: CASSVGGEREQFF. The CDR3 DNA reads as TGTGCCAGCAGCGTAGGCGGTGAGCGGGAGCAGTTCTTC.

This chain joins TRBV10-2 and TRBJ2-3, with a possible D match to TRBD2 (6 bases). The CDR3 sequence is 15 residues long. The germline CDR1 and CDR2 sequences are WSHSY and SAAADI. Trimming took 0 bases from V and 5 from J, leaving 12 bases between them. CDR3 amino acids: CASSESGLRLDTQYF. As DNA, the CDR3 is TGCGCCAGCAGTGAGTCGGGACTTCGGTTAGATACGCAGTATTTT.

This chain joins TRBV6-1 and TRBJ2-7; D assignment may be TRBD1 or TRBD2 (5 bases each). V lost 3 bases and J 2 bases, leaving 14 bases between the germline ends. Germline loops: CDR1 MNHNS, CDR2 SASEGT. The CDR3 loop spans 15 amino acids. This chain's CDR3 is CASSDQGSGTYEQYF. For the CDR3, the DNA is TGTGCCAGCAGTGATCAGGGATCGGGGACCTACGAGCAGTACTTC.